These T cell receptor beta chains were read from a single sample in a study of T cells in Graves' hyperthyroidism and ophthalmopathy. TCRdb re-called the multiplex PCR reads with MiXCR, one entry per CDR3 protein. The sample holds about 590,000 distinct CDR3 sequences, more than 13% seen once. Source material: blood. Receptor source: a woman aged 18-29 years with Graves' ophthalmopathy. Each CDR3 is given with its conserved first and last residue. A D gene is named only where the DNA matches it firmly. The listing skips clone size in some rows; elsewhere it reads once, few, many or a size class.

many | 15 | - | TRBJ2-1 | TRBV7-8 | TGTGCCAGCAGCTTAGTCGGCTATAGACCCAATGAGCAGTTCTTC | CASSLVGYRPNEQFF
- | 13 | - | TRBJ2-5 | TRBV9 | TGTGCCAGCAGCGTAGGGCGTCAAGAGACCCAGTACTTC | CASSVGRQETQYF
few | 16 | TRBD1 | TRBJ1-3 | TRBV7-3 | TGTGCCAGCAGCCCGAATCAACAGGGGGCAGGAAACACCATATATTTT | CASSPNQQGAGNTIYF
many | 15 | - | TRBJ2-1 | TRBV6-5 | TGTGCCAGCAGTTACTCGTTATCCCACGACAATGAGCAGTTCTTC | CASSYSLSHDNEQFF
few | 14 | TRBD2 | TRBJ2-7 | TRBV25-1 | TGTGCCAGCAGTCCGAGCGGGAGGGTCTACGAGCAGTACTTC | CASSPSGRVYEQYF
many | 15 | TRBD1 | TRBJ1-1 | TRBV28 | TGTGCCAGCAGTCCGGGACAGGCACGGAACACTGAAGCTTTCTTT | CASSPGQARNTEAFF
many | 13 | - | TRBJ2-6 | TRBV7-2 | TGTGCCAGCGGGAGCTCTGGGGCCAACGTCCTGACTTTC | CASGSSGANVLTF
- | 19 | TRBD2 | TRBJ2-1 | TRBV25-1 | TGTGCCAGCAGTGAATTGCCTAGCGGGAGGTCTAGCTCCTACAATGAGCAGTTCTTC | CASSELPSGRSSSYNEQFF
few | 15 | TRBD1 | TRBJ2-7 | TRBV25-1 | TGTGCCAGCAGTGATTTGGGACAGGGGTCGCACGAGCAGTACTTC | CASSDLGQGSHEQYF
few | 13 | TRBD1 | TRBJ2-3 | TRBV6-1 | TGTGCCAGCGGAAGGGGGCCGTCAGATACGCAGTATTTT | CASGRGPSDTQYF
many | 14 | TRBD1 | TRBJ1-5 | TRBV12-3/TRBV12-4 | TGTGCCAGCAGTTTCGGGACAGGCAATCAGCCCCAGCATTTT | CASSFGTGNQPQHF
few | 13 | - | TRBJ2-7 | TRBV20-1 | TGCAGTGCTGGGCCCGATGACGACTACGAGCAGTACTTC | CSAGPDDDYEQYF
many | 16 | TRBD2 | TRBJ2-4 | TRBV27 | TGTGCCAGCAGTTCAACTAGCGGGCCCTCTAAAAACATTCAGTACTTC | CASSSTSGPSKNIQYF
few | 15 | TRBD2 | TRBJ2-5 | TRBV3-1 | TGTGCCAGCAGCCCTAGCGGGGGCTACCAAGAGACCCAGTACTTC | CASSPSGGYQETQYF
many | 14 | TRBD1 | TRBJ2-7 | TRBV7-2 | TGTGCCAGCAGCAACCGACAGGGGGCGGGTGAGCAGTACTTC | CASSNRQGAGEQYF
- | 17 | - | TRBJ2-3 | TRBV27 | TGTGCCAGCAGTTCACCGGGGAGTAGGGGGTGGTCGGGTACGCAGTATTTT | CASSSPGSRGWSGTQYF
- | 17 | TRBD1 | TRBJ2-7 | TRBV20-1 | TGCAGTGCTAGTGGGGAGACAGGGGGCGCTCGGTTTTACGAGCAGTACTTC | CSASGETGGARFYEQYF
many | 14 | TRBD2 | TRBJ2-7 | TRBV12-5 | TGTGCTAGTGGTCTGGCAGCGGGAGGGAGAGAGCAGTACTTC | CASGLAAGGREQYF
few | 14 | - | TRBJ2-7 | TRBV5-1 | TGCGCCAGCAGCTTGGCGTGGGGGACCTACGAGCAGTACTTC | CASSLAWGTYEQYF
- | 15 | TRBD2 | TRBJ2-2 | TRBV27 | TGTGCCAGCAGTCCTCTAACTGGCGGGGGCGGGGAGCTGTTTTTT | CASSPLTGGGGELFF
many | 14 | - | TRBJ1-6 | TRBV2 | TGTGCCAGCAGTGTAACAGGGATAGATTCACCCCTCCACTTT | CASSVTGIDSPLHF
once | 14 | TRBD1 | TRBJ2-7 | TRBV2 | TGTGCCAGGACTGTCGGGACAGGACCCTACGAGCAGTACTTC | CARTVGTGPYEQYF
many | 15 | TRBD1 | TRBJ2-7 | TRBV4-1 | TGCGCCAGCAGCCAAGCACAGGGGCGGCCCTACGAGCAGTACTTC | CASSQAQGRPYEQYF
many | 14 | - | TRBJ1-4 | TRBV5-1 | TGCGCCAGCAGCCCTCGAGGGGCGGATGAAAAACTGTTTTTT | CASSPRGADEKLFF
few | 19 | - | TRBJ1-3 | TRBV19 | TGTGCCAGTAGTATAGGGGGTGAGAGACCCATATACTCTGGAAACACCATATATTTT | CASSIGGERPIYSGNTIYF
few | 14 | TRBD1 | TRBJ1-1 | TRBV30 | TGTACCTGGGGAACAGGGGCCCAGAACACTGAAGCTTTCTTT | CTWGTGAQNTEAFF
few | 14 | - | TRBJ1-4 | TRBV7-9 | TGTGCCAGCAGCCCCCACCCTGGTAATGAAAAACTGTTTTTT | CASSPHPGNEKLFF
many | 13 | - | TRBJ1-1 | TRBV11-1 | TGTGCCAGCAGCTGGCAGGGTAACGCTGAAGCTTTCTTT | CASSWQGNAEAFF
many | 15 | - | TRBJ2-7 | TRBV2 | TGTGCCAGCAGTCCTTCACAGGGACCCGCCTACGAGCAGTACTTC | CASSPSQGPAYEQYF
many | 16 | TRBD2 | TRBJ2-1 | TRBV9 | TGTGCCAGCAGCGTAGTTGGGAGCGGGAGGGTCAATGAGCAGTTCTTC | CASSVVGSGRVNEQFF
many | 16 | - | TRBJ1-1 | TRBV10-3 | TGTGCCATCAGAGTGGGGGGGACAATGAGAAACACTGAAGCTTTCTTT | CAIRVGGTMRNTEAFF